A single sample gave rise to the 16 T cell receptor beta chains below, sequenced in a study of response to subunit inactivated influenza vaccine. Using its own MiXCR run on the RT-PCR reads, TCRdb lists one record per CDR3 protein. Here the sample spans about 480,000 distinct CDR3 sequences, 25% being singletons. The input for sequencing was CD4+ T cells sorted from PBMCs, taken roughly 5 days after vaccination. The receptor source for this set is a man aged 45-65 years who received an inactivated influenza vaccine.

CDR3 DNA sequence: TGTGCCAGCAGTGTCAGACTAGGCGAGCAGTACTTC. The encoded protein is CASSVRLGEQYF. V usage is TRBV2 and J usage is TRBJ2-7; possible D gene TRBD2, 6 bases. The V end was cut by 4 bases, the J end by 6 bases, with 10 bases between. Germline CDR1 and CDR2: SNHLY and FYNNEI. This CDR3 comprises 12 residues.

Only a few counts were recorded for this clonotype. Here the CDR3 reads CASSLLGNYNEQFF. The CDR3 bases are TGTGCCAGCAGCTTATTGGGTAACTACAATGAGCAGTTCTTC. J is TRBJ2-1 and V is TRBV7-9; D gene ambiguous. V lost 2 bases and J 3 bases, leaving 8 bases between the germline ends. Germline V gives CDR1 SEHNR, CDR2 FQNEAQ (reference sequence). CDR3 length: 14 residues. The full variable domain, in which reference TRBV7-9 and TRBJ2-1 provide the parts outside the CDR3, is DTGVSQNPRHKITKRGQNVTFRCDPISEHNRLYWYRQTLGQGPEFLTYFQNEAQLEKSRLLSDRFSAERPKGSFSTLEIQRTEQGDSAMYLCASSLLGNYNEQFFGPGTRLTVL.

This clonotype was recorded a few times. The genes are TRBV7-9 and TRBJ2-7; possible D gene TRBD2, 7 bases. The germline V and J ends were trimmed by 2 bases and 6 bases, with 14 bases remaining between them. Germline values: CDR1 SEHNR, CDR2 FQNEAQ (reference sequence). CDR3 length: 14 amino acids. The CDR3 loop is CASSLRGGKGEQYF. CDR3 DNA: TGTGCCAGCAGCTTAAGGGGGGGGAAAGGCGAGCAGTACTTC.

The V gene is TRBV3-1, the J gene TRBJ2-2; the D is unclear. Trimming cost V 4 bases and J 2 bases, with 11 bases left between them. The V gene's germline CDR1 is LGHDT and CDR2 YNNKEL (reference sequence). The CDR3 covers 15 residues. CDR3: CASSLHGGNTGELFF. CDR3 nucleotide sequence: TGTGCCAGCAGCCTCCACGGTGGTAACACCGGGGAGCTGTTTTTT.

The chain uses TRBV7-9 and TRBJ2-7, with D unclear. In germline, CDR1 is SEHNR, CDR2 FQNEAQ (reference sequence). Trimming left V 5 bases short and J 3 bases short, with 8 bases between. The CDR3 is 12 amino acids. CDR3 coding DNA: TGTGCCAGCAGCCCTCTTAACTACGAGCAGTACTTC. Protein: CASSPLNYEQYF. The entire variable domain, with the rest obtained from reference TRBV7-9 and TRBJ2-7, is as follows: DTGVSQNPRHKITKRGQNVTFRCDPISEHNRLYWYRQTLGQGPEFLTYFQNEAQLEKSRLLSDRFSAERPKGSFSTLEIQRTEQGDSAMYLCASSPLNYEQYFGPGTRLTVT.

This clonotype was found a few times. This chain connects TRBV29-1 to TRBJ2-5, with 11 bases aligning to TRBD2. This CDR3 has 13 amino acids. Germline CDR1 and CDR2: SQVTM and ANQGSEA. V was clipped by 8 bases and J by 5 bases; unmatched bases: 7. The CDR3 nucleotides read TGCAGCCTGACTAGCGGGGATTTTGAGACCCAGTACTTC. This encodes CSLTSGDFETQYF. The full variable domain, with the rest looked up from reference TRBV29-1 and TRBJ2-5, is SAVISQKPSRDICQRGTSLTIQCQVDSQVTMMFWYRQQPGQSLTLIATANQGSEATYESGFVIDKFPISRPNLTFSTLTVSNMSPEDSSIYLCSLTSGDFETQYFGPGTRLLVL.

The chain is built from TRBV11-2 and TRBJ2-3; D is undetermined. The ends were cut back, 4 bases at V and 7 bases at J, with 21 bases in the middle. CDR3 length equals 16 residues. In germline, CDR1 is SGHAT, CDR2 FQNNGV. The CDR3 loop reads CASSSRLHSAGHTQYF. For the CDR3, the DNA is TGTGCCAGCAGCTCGAGACTCCACTCAGCAGGTCATACGCAGTATTTT.

This clonotype was observed a handful of times. The genes are TRBV12-3 or TRBV12-4 and TRBJ1-4; TRBD1 matches 9 bases. With V trimmed by 4 bases and J by 7 bases, 10 bases remained unmatched. The CDR3 contains 16 residues. CDR3: CASSSQQGALREKLFF. The CDR3 nucleotides read TGTGCCAGCAGTTCCCAACAGGGGGCGCTCCGTGAAAAACTGTTTTTT.

The chain is built from TRBV6-2 or TRBV6-3 and TRBJ2-7, with 10 bases matching TRBD2. J gave up 4 bases and V 2 bases, and 5 bases lay outside the gene matches. The germline V gene encodes CDR1 MNHEY and CDR2 SVGEGT. The CDR3 is made up of 15 amino acids. This chain's CDR3 is CASSYDSGRAYEQYF. As DNA, the CDR3 is TGTGCCAGCAGTTACGACAGCGGGAGGGCTTACGAGCAGTACTTC.

This clonotype was seen more than once but under ten times. The chain combines TRBV20-1 with TRBJ1-1, with a tentative D call TRBD1 (5 bases). Looked up from germline, CDR1 is DFQATT and CDR2 is SNEGSKA (reference sequence). V shed 6 bases and J shed 3 bases, with 14 bases lying between them. This CDR3 has 13 residues. CDR3 residues: CSASRSRDTEAFF. The CDR3 nucleotides read TGCAGTGCCAGCCGTTCCAGGGACACTGAAGCTTTCTTT.

J is TRBJ2-2 and V is TRBV7-2, with D perhaps given as TRBD1 or TRBD2 (5 bases each). Germline loops: CDR1 SGHTA, CDR2 FQGNSA. The CDR3 totals 14 residues. V lost 0 bases and J 5 bases, leaving 7 bases between the germline ends. CDR3 sequence (DNA): TGTGCCAGCAGCTTAGCGTGGGGGACCGGGGAGCTGTTTTTT. As protein: CASSLAWGTGELFF. The full variable domain, with the rest looked up from reference TRBV7-2 and TRBJ2-2, is GAGVSQSPSNKVTEKGKDVELRCDPISGHTALYWYRQSLGQGLEFLIYFQGNSAPDKSGLPSDRFSAERTGGSVSTLTIQRTQQEDSAVYLCASSLAWGTGELFFGEGSRLTVL.

This clonotype came up a few times. The chain has TRBV6-1 and TRBJ1-4; D uncertain. The CDR3 runs to 18 residues. Trimming left V 0 bases short and J 5 bases short, with 19 bases between. Germline values: CDR1 MNHNS, CDR2 SASEGT. Here the CDR3 reads CASSEAKMGTVPNEKLFF. CDR3 coding DNA: TGTGCCAGCAGTGAAGCTAAAATGGGTACAGTGCCGAATGAAAAACTGTTTTTT.

In DNA form, the CDR3 reads TGTGCCATCAGTGAGAAACAGGGTACTGAAGCTTTCTTT. As protein: CAISEKQGTEAFF. The rearrangement links TRBV10-3 to TRBJ1-1; D perhaps matches TRBD1 (6 bases). Trimming shortened V by 2 bases and J by 5 bases, and 9 bases separated the two germline ends. This CDR3 spans 13 amino acids. CDR1 ENHRY and CDR2 SYGVKD come from the germline V gene.

The V call is TRBV28, the J call TRBJ2-7; D might be TRBD1 (6 bases). The CDR3 is made up of 11 amino acids. From germline, CDR1 is MDHEN and CDR2 SYDVKM. Trimming cost V 8 bases and J 4 bases, with 9 bases left between them. CDR3 nucleotide sequence: TGTGCCAGCGTTAGGGGGTACGAGCAGTACTTC. Its translation: CASVRGYEQYF. Looking up the rest from reference TRBV28 and TRBJ2-7 gives the full variable domain: DVKVTQSSRYLVKRTGEKVFLECVQDMDHENMFWYRQDPGLGLRLIYFSYDVKMKEKGDIPEGYSVSREKKERFSLILESASTNQTSMYLCASVRGYEQYFGPGTRLTVT.

This clonotype came up many times. The chain couples TRBV10-3 to TRBJ2-7, with TRBD2 matching over 8 bases. With V trimmed by 2 bases and J by 0 bases, 12 bases remained unmatched. CDR3 size: 18 residues. Germline assignment: CDR1 ENHRY and CDR2 SYGVKD. CDR3 nucleotides: TGTGCCATCAGTGAGGGGGGGGGACTAGTTCGGAGCTCCTACGAGCAGTACTTC. This gives the protein CAISEGGGLVRSSYEQYF.

This clonotype was seen at least ten times. This rearrangement joins TRBV9 to TRBJ2-5, with a possible D match to TRBD2 (6 bases). This CDR3 has 16 amino acids. V gave up 0 bases and J gave up 0 bases, with 12 bases separating them. Germline CDR1 and CDR2: SGDLS and YYNGEE. The CDR3 sequence: CASSVGGVGHQETQYF. CDR3 coding DNA: TGTGCCAGCAGCGTAGGGGGGGTTGGTCACCAAGAGACCCAGTACTTC.